The rows below give T cell receptor beta chains drawn from one sample of a study of radiotherapy plus CTLA-4 blockade in lung cancer. The repertoire was sequenced with immunoSEQ multiplex PCR; TCRdb's copy has only in-frame clones and lacks some. The sample carries approximately 85,000 clones, approximately 84% recorded once. The sample in question was peripheral blood, obtained from a patient treated with radiotherapy plus ipilimumab. The receptors shown here come from a human donor with non-small cell lung cancer who had a partial response to radiotherapy plus ipilimumab. Both conserved end residues are part of each CDR3. The order of the fields is D gene, V gene, J gene, clone size, CDR3 DNA, CDR3 protein. D genes are given only for firm matches. Size is omitted from some rows. Given values are once, few, many or a class for expanded clones.

-	TRBV28	TRBJ2-1	-	TGTGCCAGCAGTTTTATCGGACAGTCCTACAATGAGCAGTTCTTC	CASSFIGQSYNEQFF
TRBD1	TRBV10-2	TRBJ2-1	-	TGCGCCAGCAGGGGACAGGGGGCTTACAATGAGCAGTTCTTC	CASRGQGAYNEQFF
TRBD2	TRBV27	TRBJ2-5	once	TGTGCCAGCAGACTGGGGGGGTGGGGGGAGACCCAGTACTTC	CASRLGGWGETQYF
-	TRBV19	TRBJ2-7	-	TGTGCCAGTAGTATAGCTCGTGACAGGCGGTACGAGCAGTACTTC	CASSIARDRRYEQYF
TRBD1	TRBV6-1	TRBJ1-5	few	TGTGCCAGCAGTGAGCCGAGGACAGGAAATAGCAATCAGCCCCAGCATTTT	CASSEPRTGNSNQPQHF
TRBD2	TRBV2	TRBJ2-3	-	TGTGCCAGCAGTGTTGTAAGTGGCGGGAGCGGCACAGATACGCAGTATTTT	CASSVVSGGSGTDTQYF
-	TRBV7-3	TRBJ2-1	-	TGTGCCAGCAGCAACCGGGACTCCGCAGGGGAGCAGTTCTTC	CASSNRDSAGEQFF
-	TRBV9	TRBJ1-1	-	TGTGCCAGCAGCGTGGATGCAGGGAACACTGAAGCTTTCTTT	CASSVDAGNTEAFF
TRBD2	TRBV14	TRBJ2-1	once	TGTGCCAGCAGCTTAGCGGGAGGAAGGAATGAGCAGTTCTTC	CASSLAGGRNEQFF
-	TRBV7-9	TRBJ2-7	-	TGTGCCAGCAGCTTAGGAGGATGGGGGGGGCTCTACGAGCAGTACTTC	CASSLGGWGGLYEQYF
-	TRBV18	TRBJ2-1	once	TGTGCCAGCTCACGCCAGTACAATGAGCAGTTCTTC	CASSRQYNEQFF